The sequence of this T cell receptor (beta chain) was determined in a study of T-cell reconstitution after alpha-beta-depleted transplantation in children. This clonotype turned up a few times. Unique molecular identifiers tagged the TCRbeta library. TCRdb ran MiXCR on the PCR reads and lists one entry per CDR3 protein. The sample holds about 610,000 distinct CDR3 sequences, about 10% seen once. V lost 2 bases and J lost 13; bases outside the gene matches: 14. The CDR3 has 14 amino acids. The germline V gene encodes CDR1 DFQATT and CDR2 SNEGSKA (reference sequence). This receptor was taken from a human donor who donated a stem cell graft to a child with acute myeloid leukemia. Here the sequenced sample was PBMCs from the stem cell graft donor, taken from the stem cell graft. The V call is TRBV20-1, the J call TRBJ2-4; TRBD2 matches 7 bases. CDR3 nucleotides: TGCAGTGCTAGATCGGGGGGAGGCTATTCTAGCCAGTACTTC. This encodes CSARSGGGYSSQYF.